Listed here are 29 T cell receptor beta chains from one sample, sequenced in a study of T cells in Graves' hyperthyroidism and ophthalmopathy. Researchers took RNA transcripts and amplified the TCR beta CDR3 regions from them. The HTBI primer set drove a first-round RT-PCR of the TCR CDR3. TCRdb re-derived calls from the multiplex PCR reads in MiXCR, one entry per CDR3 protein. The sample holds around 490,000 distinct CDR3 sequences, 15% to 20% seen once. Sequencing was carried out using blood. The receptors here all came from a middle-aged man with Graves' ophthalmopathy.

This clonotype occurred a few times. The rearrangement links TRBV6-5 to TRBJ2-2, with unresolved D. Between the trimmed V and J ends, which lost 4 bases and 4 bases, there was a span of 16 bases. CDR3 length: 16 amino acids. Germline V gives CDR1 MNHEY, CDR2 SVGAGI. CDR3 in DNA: TGTGCCAGCAGTTTCAACCCGAGCCCCTCCACCGGGGAGCTGTTTTTT. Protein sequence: CASSFNPSPSTGELFF.

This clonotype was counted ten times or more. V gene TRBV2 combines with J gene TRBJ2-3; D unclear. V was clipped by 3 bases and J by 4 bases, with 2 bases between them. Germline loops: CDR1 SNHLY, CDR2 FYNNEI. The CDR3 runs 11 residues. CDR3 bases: TGTGCCAGCAGTGACGCAGATACGCAGTATTTT. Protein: CASSDADTQYF.

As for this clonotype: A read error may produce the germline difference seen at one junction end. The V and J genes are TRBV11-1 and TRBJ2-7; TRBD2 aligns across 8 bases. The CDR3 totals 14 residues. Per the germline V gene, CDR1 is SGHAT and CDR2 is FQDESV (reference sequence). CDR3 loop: CASSRGGGRYKQYF. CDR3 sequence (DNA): TGTGCCAGCAGCCGGGGGGGGGGCCGCTACAAGCAGTACTTC.

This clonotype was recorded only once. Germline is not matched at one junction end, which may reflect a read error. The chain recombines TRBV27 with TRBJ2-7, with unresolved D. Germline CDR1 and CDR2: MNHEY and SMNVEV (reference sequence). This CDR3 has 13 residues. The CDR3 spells CVSSLTATYEQYF. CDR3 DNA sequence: TGTGTCAGCAGTCTGACTGCTACCTACGAGCAGTACTTC.

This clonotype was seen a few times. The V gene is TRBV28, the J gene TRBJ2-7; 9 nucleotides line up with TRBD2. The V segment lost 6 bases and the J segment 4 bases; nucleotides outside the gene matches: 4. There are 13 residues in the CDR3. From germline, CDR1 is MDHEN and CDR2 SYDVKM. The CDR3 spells CASRRTSVYEQYF. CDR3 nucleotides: TGTGCCAGCAGAAGGACTAGCGTTTACGAGCAGTACTTC.

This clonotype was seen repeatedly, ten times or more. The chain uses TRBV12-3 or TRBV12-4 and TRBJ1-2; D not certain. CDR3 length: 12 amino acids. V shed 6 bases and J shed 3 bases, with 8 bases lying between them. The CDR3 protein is CASSSPYYGYTF. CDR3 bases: TGTGCCAGCAGCTCCCCCTACTATGGCTACACCTTC.

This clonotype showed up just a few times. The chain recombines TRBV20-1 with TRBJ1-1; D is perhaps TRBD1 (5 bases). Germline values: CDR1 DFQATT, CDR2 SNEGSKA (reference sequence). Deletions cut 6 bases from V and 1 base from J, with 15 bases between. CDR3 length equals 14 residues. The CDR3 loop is CSALKDSPNTEAFF. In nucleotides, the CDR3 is TGCAGTGCCCTGAAAGACAGCCCGAACACTGAAGCTTTCTTT.

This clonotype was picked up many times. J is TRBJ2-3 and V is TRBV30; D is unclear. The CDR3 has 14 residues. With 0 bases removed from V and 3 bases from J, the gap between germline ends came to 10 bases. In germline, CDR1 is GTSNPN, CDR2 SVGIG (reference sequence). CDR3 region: CAWSVLVGTDTQYF. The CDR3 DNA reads TGTGCCTGGAGTGTACTGGTGGGGACAGATACGCAGTATTTT.

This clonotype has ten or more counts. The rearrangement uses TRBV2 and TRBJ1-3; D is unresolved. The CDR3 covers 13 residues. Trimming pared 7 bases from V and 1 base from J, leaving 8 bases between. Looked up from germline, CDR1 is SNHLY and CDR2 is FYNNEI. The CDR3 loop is CASKDGSGNTIYF. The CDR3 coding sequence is TGTGCCAGCAAGGATGGTTCTGGAAACACCATATATTTT.

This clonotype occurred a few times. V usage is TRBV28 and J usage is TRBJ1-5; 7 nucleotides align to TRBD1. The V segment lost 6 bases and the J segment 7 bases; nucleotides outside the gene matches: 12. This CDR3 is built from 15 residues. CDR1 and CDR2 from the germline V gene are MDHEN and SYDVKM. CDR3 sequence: CASREETGDGQPQHF. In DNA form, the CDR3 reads TGTGCCAGCAGAGAGGAAACAGGGGACGGGCAGCCCCAGCATTTT.

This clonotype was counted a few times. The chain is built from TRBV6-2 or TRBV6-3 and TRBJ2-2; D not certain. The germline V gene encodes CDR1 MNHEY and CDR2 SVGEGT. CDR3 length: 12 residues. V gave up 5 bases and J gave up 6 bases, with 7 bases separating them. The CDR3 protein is CASSRFAGELFF. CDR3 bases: TGTGCCAGCAGTCGATTTGCCGGGGAGCTGTTTTTT.

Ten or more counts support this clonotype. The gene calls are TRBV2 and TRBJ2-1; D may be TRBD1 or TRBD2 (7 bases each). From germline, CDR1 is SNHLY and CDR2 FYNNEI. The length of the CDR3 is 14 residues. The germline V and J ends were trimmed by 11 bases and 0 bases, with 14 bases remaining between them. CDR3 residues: CAGGGDSSYNEQFF. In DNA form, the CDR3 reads TGTGCCGGAGGGGGGGACAGCTCCTACAATGAGCAGTTCTTC.

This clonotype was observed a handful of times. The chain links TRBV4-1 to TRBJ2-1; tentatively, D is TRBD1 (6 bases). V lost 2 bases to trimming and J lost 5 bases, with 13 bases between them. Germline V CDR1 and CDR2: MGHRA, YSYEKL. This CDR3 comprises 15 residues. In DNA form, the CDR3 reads TGCGCCAGCAGCCAACCCGGACAGCCTAACAATGAGCAGTTCTTC. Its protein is CASSQPGQPNNEQFF.

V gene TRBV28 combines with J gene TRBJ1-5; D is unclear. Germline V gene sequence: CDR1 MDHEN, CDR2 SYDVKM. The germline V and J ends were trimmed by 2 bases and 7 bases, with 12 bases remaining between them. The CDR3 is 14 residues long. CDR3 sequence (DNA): TGTGCCAGCAGTTTAAAACGGATTACGCAGCCCCAGCATTTT. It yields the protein CASSLKRITQPQHF.

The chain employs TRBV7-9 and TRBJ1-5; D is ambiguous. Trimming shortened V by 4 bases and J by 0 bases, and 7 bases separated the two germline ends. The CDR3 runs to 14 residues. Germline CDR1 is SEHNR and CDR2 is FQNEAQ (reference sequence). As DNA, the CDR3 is TGTGCCAGCAGCTCTGACGTTAGCAATCAGCCCCAGCATTTT. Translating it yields CASSSDVSNQPQHF.

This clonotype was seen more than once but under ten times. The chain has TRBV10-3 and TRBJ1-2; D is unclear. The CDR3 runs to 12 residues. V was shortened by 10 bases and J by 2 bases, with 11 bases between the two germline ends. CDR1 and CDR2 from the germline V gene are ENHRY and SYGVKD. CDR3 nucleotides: TGTGCCACCAACGGAAGAAACTATGGCTACACCTTC. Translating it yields CATNGRNYGYTF.

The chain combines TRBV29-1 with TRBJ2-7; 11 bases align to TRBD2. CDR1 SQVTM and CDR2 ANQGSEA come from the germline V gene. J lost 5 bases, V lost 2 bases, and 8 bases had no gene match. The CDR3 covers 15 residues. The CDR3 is CSVESRLAGQDEQYF. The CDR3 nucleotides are TGCAGCGTTGAAAGTCGACTAGCGGGACAGGACGAGCAGTACTTC.

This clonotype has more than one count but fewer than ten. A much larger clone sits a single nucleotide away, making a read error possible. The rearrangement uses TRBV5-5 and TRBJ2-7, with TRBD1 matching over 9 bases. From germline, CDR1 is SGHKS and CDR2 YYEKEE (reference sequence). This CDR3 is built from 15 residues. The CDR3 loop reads CASGLGDRVLFEQYF. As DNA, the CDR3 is TGTGCCAGCGGCTTGGGGGACAGGGTTCTCTTCGAGCAGTACTTC. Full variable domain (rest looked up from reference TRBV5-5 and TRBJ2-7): DAGVTQSPTHLIKTRGQQVTLRCSPISGHKSVSWYQQVLGQGPQFIFQYYEKEERGRGNFPDRFSARQFPNYSSELNVNALLLGDSALYLCASGLGDRVLFEQYFGPGTRLTVT.

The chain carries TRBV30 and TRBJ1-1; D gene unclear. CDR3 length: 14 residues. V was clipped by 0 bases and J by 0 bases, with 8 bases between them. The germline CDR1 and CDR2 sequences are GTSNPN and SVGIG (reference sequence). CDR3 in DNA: TGTGCCTGGAGTGTATGGCTGGTGAACACTGAAGCTTTCTTT. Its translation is CAWSVWLVNTEAFF.

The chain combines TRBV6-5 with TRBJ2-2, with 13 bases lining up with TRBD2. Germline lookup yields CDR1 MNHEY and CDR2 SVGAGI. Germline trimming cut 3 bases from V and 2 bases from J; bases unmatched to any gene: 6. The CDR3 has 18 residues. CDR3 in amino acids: CASSYTSGRAVNTGELFF. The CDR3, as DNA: TGTGCCAGCAGTTATACTAGCGGGAGGGCCGTTAACACCGGGGAGCTGTTTTTT.

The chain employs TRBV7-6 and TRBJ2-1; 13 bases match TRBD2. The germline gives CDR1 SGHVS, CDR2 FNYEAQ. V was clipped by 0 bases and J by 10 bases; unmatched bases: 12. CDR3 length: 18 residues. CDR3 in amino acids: CASSLALAAPGLAGEQFF. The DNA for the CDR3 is TGTGCCAGCAGCTTAGCGCTAGCTGCCCCGGGACTAGCGGGGGAGCAGTTCTTC.

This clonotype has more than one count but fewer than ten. CDR3 sequence (DNA): TGTGCCAGCAGCTTGATACAGGGTTTCAATGAGCAGTTCTTC. This gives the protein CASSLIQGFNEQFF. The chain carries TRBV5-4 and TRBJ2-1, with a tentative D call TRBD1 (6 bases). This CDR3 region has 14 residues. CDR1 and CDR2 from the germline V gene are SGHNT and YYREEE (reference sequence). The ends were cut back, 1 base at V and 6 bases at J, with 11 bases in the middle. The variable domain in full, completed from reference TRBV5-4 and TRBJ2-1, reads ETGVTQSPTHLIKTRGQQVTLRCSSQSGHNTVSWYQQALGQGPQFIFQYYREEENGRGNFPPRFSGLQFPNYSSELNVNALELDDSALYLCASSLIQGFNEQFFGPGTRLTVL.

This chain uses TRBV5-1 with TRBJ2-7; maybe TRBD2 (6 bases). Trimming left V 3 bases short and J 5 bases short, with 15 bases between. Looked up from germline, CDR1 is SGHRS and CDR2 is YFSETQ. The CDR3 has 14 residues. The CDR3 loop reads CASSSTGLQNEQYF. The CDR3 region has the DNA TGCGCCAGCAGCTCAACGGGACTCCAAAACGAGCAGTACTTC.

DNA of the CDR3: TGTGCCAGCAGCTTAGAGGTCGGACGGGGAGCTTTCTTT. Its protein product is CASSLEVGRGAFF. This chain uses TRBV11-2 with TRBJ1-1; the D is unclear. Per germline, CDR1 SGHAT and CDR2 FQNNGV. CDR3 length: 13 amino acids. The germline V and J ends were trimmed by 0 bases and 10 bases, with 12 bases remaining between them. Looking up the rest from reference TRBV11-2 and TRBJ1-1 gives the full variable domain: EAGVAQSPRYKIIEKRQSVAFWCNPISGHATLYWYQQILGQGPKLLIQFQNNGVVDDSQLPKDRFSAERLKGVDSTLKIQPAKLEDSAVYLCASSLEVGRGAFFGQGTRLTVV.

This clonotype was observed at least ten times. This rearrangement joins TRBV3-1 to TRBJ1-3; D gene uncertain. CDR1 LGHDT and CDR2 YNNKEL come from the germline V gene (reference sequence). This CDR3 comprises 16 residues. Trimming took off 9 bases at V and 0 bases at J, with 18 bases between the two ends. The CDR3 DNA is TGTGCCAGTTCAGATCCGGGGAGCGCCTCTGGAAACACCATATATTTT. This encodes CASSDPGSASGNTIYF.

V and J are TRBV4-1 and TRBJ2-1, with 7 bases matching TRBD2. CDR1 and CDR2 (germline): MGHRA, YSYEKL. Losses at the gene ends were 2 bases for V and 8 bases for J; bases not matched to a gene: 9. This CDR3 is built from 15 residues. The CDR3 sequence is CASSQPSTSDDEQFF. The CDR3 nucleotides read TGCGCCAGCAGCCAACCGAGTACTAGCGACGATGAGCAGTTCTTC.

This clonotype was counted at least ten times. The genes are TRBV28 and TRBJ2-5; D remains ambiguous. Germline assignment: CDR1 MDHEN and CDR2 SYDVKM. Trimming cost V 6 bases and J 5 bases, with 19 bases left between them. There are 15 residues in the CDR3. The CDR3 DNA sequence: TGTGCCAGCAGGGACCTTAGTAGCCCTACTGAGACCCAGTACTTC. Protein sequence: CASRDLSSPTETQYF.

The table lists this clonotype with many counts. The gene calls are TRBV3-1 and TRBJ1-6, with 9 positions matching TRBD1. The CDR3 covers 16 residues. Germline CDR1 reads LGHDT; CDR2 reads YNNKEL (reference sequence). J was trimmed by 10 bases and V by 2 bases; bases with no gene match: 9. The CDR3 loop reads CASSQSNRDRDSPLHF. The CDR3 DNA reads TGTGCCAGCAGCCAATCCAACCGGGACAGGGACTCACCCCTCCACTTT.

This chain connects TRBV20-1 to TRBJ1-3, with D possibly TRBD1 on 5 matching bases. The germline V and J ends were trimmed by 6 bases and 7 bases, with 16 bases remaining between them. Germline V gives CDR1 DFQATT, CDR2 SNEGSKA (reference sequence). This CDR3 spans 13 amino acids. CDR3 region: CSAVAGVSNTIYF. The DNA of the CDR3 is TGCAGTGCCGTGGCGGGGGTCAGCAACACCATATATTTT.